This T cell receptor (beta chain) was sequenced during a study of blood T cells in healthy people across ages (dated by TCRdb to about 2015). Regarding the complete study: Template switching captured roughly one uniquely barcoded TCR beta cDNA molecule per two T cells in model experiments. The donors were divided into four age groups: young (average around 17 years), middle-aged (approximately 42), aged (roughly 60) and long-lived (around 87). To avoid experimental bias, donors of different ages were spread randomly across the sequencing lanes. Using the same blood draw, the study looked at two additional independent replicas of 1 million unique cDNA reads for two donors, one aged 18 to 30 and the other aged 80 or older. To track age-related changes in TCR beta repertoire diversity, the study relied on deep sequencing normalized with unique cDNA molecular identifiers.

V is shortened by 2 bases, J by 7 bases, and the region joining them spans 15 bases. The CDR3 goes from the cysteine to the phenylalanine over 14 residues. Only the CDR3 region is kept as DNA, spanning 42 bases read in frame from base 1. CDR1 and CDR2 are read off the germline V gene (reference sequence) as DFQATT and SNEGSKA. Donors were a few dozen systemically healthy Caucasian individuals from Russia aged roughly 6 to 90 years. Each donor gave ten milliliters of peripheral blood, drawn into EDTA-treated Vacutainer tubes. Ficoll-Paque density-gradient centrifugation was used to isolate PBMCs, with at least 7 million obtained per sample. Trizol reagent was used to extract total RNA from PBMCs, with at least 5 micrograms per sample. The percentages of naive CD45RAhigh/CD27high T cells were determined by flow cytometry on a PBMC aliquot from every donor. Remarks on this clonotype: The target of this receptor is not known. No per-base quality is available; no much larger clone lies one base away.

Library preparation employed 5' RACE. Sequencing was carried out with an Illumina HiSeq 2500. The second PCR ran for about 6 to 12 cycles and used a J-beta primer mix along with a sample-barcoded 5' primer. A unique molecular identifier was introduced onto each TCR beta cDNA molecule by a template-switch 5' adaptor carrying 12 random nucleotides. Each sample yielded at least 3 million CDR3-containing paired-end reads. The Mint cDNA synthesis kit, primed by a TRBC-specific oligonucleotide, was used to synthesize first-strand cDNA from all RNA. After uracil-DNA glycosylase treatment, a first 18-cycle PCR used universal primers M1SS and BC2_uni_R on all cDNA. Regarding the original processing steps: For normalization, 1 million high-quality reads, each with a distinct molecular identifier, were randomly selected from each sample. Instead of being binned into consensus sequences, reads with shared molecular identifiers were discarded. MiTCR, run with a Q25 quality threshold and the strictest error-elimination algorithm, handled CDR3 identification, clonotype clustering and error correction. A nonparametric unseen species model using Euler transformation provided a lower-bound estimate of total TCR beta diversity. TCRdb reran the public reads through fastp at Q25 and MiXCR, keeping productive beta chains. Every entry covers one CDR3 protein and lists the most common genes and DNA from its rows. These V and J calls are TCRdb output, not the study's own analysis. For this sample there are about 1,400,000 distinct CDR3 sequences; approximately 63% appear just once. The biggest ten clones account for over 5.5% of the sample.

The research as a whole found: Estimates of total diversity based on one million sequenced T cells were considered lower bounds and underestimates. The long-lived group showed more naive CD4+ T cells, fewer expanded clones and increased TCR diversity than the aged group, suggesting age selection. As age increased, observed TCR beta diversity per million T cells dropped in a roughly linear way, and a significant reduction was already evident by age 40. Observed TCR beta diversity correlated strongly with the percentage of naive T cells measured by flow cytometry. Because the CMV infection status of the donors was unknown, age-related changes in expanded clonotypes may potentially have been confounded. Bulk unsorted PBMC profiling prevented conclusive comparison of naive and antigen-experienced compartments.

The chain was built from TRBV20-1 and TRBJ2-1; TRBD1 might be the D gene, on 6 matching bases. This TCR came from a man younger than 30 in good health. The sample taken for sequencing was blood. Here is the DNA: TGCAGTGCTAGACCTCTAGTGAGGGGGAATGAGCAGTTCTTC. This codes for CSARPLVRGNEQFF.